This paragraph covers one T cell receptor beta chain sequence. In the authors' workflow: Reference gene primers were amplified, and this amplification served to estimate nucleated cell counts. This table comes from immunoSEQ multiplex PCR, and its TCRdb copy is limited to in-frame clones, with some not included. The V and J calls and clone size come from that table; D and trimming were worked out from the DNA. The sample records more than 40,000 clones, approximately 85% being singletons. The data belong to a study of blood T cell repertoires in COVID-19. Study-wide background: The samples span acute and convalescent COVID-19 from the United States, Italy and Spain. Nucleic acid was either cDNA or gDNA, and it came from T cells, B-cell-depleted T cells, or PBMCs.

J was trimmed by 8 bases and V by 5 bases; bases with no gene match: 3. The CDR3 spans 14 residues. Germline lookup yields CDR1 SGHAT and CDR2 FQNNGV. Sequenced: peripheral blood. The chain uses TRBV11-2 and TRBJ1-6; 10 bases map to TRBD1. The receptor comes from a human donor with acute or convalescent COVID-19. The donor label of this sample is uncertain. CDR3 region: CASSRQGADSPLHF. CDR3 nucleotides: TGTGCCAGCAGCAGACAGGGGGCTGATTCACCCCTCCACTTT.